This record concerns one T cell receptor (beta chain) sequence. Its antigen is not known. The junction and the germline gene differ at one end; a read error may be behind it. The sample belongs to a study of cytomegalovirus exposure and HLA in healthy donors. At the level of the study: A subsequent analysis reported that the 95 to 150 validation repertoires were produced on the same platform that had also been used for the roughly 670 first-cohort repertoires.

While the first cohort had around 700 subjects, the donors belonged to the separate validation cohort of fewer than 150 subjects. General observations from the study: Accounts indicate the classifier identified cytomegalovirus status with strong specificity and sensitivity.

Libraries were prepared by immunoSEQ multiplex PCR; TCRdb keeps only in-frame clonotypes and omits some of them. The sample has roughly 250,000 clones; approximately 86% are singletons. The specimen sequenced was PBMCs. This receptor was obtained from a woman under 40 in good health and CMV-seropositive.

The CDR3: CASSPTGTGFDF. The CDR3, as DNA: TGTGCCAGCAGCCCTACCGGGACAGGGTTCGACTTC. The chain carries TRBV11-2 and TRBJ2-4, with 9 positions matching TRBD1. CDR3 size: 12 residues. CDR1 and CDR2 (germline): SGHAT, FQNNGV. Complete variable domain (other parts from reference TRBV11-2 and TRBJ2-4): EAGVAQSPRYKIIEKRQSVAFWCNPISGHATLYWYQQILGQGPKLLIQFQNNGVVDDSQLPKDRFSAERLKGVDSTLKIQPAKLEDSAVYLCASSPTGTGFDFGAGTRLSVL.